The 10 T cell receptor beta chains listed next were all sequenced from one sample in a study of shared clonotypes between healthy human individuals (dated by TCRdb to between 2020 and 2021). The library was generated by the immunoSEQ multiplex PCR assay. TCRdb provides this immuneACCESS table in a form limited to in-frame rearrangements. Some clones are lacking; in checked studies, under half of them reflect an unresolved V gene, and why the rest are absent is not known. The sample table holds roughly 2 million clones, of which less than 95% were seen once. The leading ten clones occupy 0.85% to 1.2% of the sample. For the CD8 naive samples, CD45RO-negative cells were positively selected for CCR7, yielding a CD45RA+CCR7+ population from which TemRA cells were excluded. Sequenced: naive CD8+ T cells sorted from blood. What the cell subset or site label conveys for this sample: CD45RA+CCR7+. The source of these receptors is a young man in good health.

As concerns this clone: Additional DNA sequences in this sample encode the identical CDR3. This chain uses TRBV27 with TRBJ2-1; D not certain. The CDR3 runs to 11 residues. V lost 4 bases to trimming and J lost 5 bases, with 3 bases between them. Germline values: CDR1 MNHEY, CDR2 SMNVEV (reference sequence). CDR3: CASSSHNEQFF. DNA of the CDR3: TGTGCCAGCAGTTCTCACAATGAGCAGTTCTTC.

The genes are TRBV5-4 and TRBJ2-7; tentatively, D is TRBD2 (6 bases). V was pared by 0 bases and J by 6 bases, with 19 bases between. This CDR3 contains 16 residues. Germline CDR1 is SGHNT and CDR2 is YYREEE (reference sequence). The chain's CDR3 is CASSLGRGIELGEQYF. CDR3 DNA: TGTGCCAGCAGCTTGGGGCGGGGAATAGAGTTGGGCGAGCAGTACTTC.

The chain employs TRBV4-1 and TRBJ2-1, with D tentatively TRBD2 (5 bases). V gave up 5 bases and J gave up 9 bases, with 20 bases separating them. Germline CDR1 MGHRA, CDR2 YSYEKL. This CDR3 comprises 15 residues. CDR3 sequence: CASSTQTRERGEQFF. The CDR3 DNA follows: TGCGCCAGCAGCACGCAAACAAGGGAACGGGGTGAGCAGTTCTTC.

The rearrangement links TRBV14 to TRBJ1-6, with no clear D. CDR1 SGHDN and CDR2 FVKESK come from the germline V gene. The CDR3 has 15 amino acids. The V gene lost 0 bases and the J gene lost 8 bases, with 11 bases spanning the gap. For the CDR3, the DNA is TGTGCCAGCAGCCAAGACCTGGTATCATATTCACCCCTCCACTTT. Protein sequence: CASSQDLVSYSPLHF.

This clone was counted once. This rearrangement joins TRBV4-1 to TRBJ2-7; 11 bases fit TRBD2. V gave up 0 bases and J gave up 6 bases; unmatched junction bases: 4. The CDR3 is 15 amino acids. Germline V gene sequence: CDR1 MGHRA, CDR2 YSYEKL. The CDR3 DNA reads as TGCGCCAGCAGCCAAGAACCAGGACTAGCGGGCGAGCAGTACTTC. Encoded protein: CASSQEPGLAGEQYF.

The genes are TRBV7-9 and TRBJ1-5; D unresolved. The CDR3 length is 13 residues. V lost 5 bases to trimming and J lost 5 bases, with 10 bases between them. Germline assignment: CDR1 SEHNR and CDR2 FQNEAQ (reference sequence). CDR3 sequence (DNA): TGTGCCAGCAGCCCATTAGGTTATCAGCCCCAGCATTTT. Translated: CASSPLGYQPQHF. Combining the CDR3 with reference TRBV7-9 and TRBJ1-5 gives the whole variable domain DTGVSQNPRHKITKRGQNVTFRCDPISEHNRLYWYRQTLGQGPEFLTYFQNEAQLEKSRLLSDRFSAERPKGSFSTLEIQRTEQGDSAMYLCASSPLGYQPQHFGDGTRLSIL.

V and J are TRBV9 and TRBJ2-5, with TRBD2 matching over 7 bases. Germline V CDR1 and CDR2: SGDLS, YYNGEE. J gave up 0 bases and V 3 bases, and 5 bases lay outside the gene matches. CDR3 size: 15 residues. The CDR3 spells CASSEAGRYQETQYF. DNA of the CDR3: TGTGCCAGCAGCGAAGCGGGAAGGTACCAAGAGACCCAGTACTTC.

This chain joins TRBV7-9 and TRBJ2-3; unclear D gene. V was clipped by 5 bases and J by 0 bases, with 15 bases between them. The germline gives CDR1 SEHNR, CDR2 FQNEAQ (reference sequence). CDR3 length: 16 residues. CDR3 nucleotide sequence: TGTGCCAGCAGCCCCCTTAGGGTTAGCAGCACAGATACGCAGTATTTT. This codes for CASSPLRVSSTDTQYF. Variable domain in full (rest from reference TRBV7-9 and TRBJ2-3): DTGVSQNPRHKITKRGQNVTFRCDPISEHNRLYWYRQTLGQGPEFLTYFQNEAQLEKSRLLSDRFSAERPKGSFSTLEIQRTEQGDSAMYLCASSPLRVSSTDTQYFGPGTRLTVL.

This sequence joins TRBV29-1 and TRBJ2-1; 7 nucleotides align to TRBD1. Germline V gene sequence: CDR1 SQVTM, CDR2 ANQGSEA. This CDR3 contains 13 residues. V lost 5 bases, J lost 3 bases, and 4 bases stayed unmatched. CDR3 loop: CSVKTGNYNEQFF. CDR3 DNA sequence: TGCAGCGTTAAGACAGGGAACTACAATGAGCAGTTCTTC.

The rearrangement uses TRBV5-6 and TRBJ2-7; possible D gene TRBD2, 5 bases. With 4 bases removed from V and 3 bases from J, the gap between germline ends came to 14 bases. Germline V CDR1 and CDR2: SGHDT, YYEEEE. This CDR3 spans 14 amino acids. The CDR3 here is CASSQRTAVYEQYF. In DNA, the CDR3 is TGTGCCAGCAGCCAGCGGACTGCAGTCTACGAGCAGTACTTC. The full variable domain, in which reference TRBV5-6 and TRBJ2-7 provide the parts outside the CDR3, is DAGVTQSPTHLIKTRGQQVTLRCSPKSGHDTVSWYQQALGQGPQFIFQYYEEEERQRGNFPDRFSGHQFPNYSSELNVNALLLGDSALYLCASSQRTAVYEQYFGPGTRLTVT.